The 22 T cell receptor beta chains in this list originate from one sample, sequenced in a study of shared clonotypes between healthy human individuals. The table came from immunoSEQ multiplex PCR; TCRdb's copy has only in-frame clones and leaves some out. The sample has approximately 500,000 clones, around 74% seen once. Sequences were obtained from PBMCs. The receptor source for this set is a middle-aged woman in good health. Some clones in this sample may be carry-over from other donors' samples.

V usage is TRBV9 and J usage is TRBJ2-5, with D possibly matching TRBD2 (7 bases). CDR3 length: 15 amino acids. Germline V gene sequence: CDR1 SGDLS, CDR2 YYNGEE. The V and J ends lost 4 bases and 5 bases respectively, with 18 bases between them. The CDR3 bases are TGTGCCAGCAGCAAGGCTGCGGGGGCTGGGGAGACCCAGTACTTC. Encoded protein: CASSKAAGAGETQYF.

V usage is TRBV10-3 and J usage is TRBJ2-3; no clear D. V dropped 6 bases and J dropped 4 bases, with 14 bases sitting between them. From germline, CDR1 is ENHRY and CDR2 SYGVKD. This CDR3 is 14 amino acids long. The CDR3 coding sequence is TGTGCCATCAGCCCCTCGAGCGACGCAGATACGCAGTATTTT. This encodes CAISPSSDADTQYF.

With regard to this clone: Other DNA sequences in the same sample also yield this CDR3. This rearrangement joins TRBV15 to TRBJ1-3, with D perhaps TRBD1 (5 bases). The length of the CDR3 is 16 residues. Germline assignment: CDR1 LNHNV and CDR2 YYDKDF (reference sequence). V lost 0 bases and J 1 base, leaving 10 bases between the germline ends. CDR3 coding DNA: TGTGCCACCAGCAGAGATCGGGGACCTTCTGGAAACACCATATATTTT. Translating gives CATSRDRGPSGNTIYF.

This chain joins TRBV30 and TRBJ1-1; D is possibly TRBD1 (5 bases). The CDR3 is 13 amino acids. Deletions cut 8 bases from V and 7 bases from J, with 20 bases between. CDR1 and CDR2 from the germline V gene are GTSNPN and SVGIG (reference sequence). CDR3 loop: CASSLGQVGEAFF. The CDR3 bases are TGTGCCAGCAGCTTGGGGCAGGTGGGTGAAGCTTTCTTT. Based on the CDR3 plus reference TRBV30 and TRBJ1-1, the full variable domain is SQTIHQWPATLVQPVGSPLSLECTVEGTSNPNLYWYRQAAGRGLQLLFYSVGIGQISSEVPQNLSASRPQDRQFILSSKKLLLSDSGFYLCASSLGQVGEAFFGQGTRLTVV.

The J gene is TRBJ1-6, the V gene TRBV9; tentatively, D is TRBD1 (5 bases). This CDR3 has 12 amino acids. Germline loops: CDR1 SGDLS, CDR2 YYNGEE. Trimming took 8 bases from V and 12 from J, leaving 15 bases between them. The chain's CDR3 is CASSGAWGPLHF. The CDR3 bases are TGTGCCAGTTCCGGGGCCTGGGGACCCCTCCACTTT.

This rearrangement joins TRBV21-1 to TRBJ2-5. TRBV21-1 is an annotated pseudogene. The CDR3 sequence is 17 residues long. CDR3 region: CASSKGPPWRHEETQYF. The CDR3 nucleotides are TGTGCCAGCAGCAAAGGACCCCCTTGGAGACACGAAGAGACCCAGTACTTC.

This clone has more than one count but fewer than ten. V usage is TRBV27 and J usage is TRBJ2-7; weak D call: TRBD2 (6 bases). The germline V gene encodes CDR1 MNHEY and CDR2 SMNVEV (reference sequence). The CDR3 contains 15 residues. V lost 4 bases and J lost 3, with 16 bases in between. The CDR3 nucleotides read TGTGCCAGCAGTTACAGTCCCGGGACTGGCTACGAGCAGTACTTC. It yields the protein CASSYSPGTGYEQYF.

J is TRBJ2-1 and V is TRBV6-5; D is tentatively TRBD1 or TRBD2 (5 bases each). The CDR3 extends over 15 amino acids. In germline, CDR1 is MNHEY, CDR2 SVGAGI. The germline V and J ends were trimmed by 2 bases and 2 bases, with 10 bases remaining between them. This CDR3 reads CASSYRGPAYNEQFF. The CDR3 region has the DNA TGTGCCAGCAGTTACCGGGGCCCCGCCTACAATGAGCAGTTCTTC.

The CDR3 reads CASSQNGGDRSYEQYF. The CDR3 DNA reads as TGTGCCAGCAGCCAAAACGGCGGGGATCGCTCCTACGAGCAGTACTTC. J is TRBJ2-7 and V is TRBV14, with D maybe TRBD2 (6 bases). V lost 2 bases to trimming and J lost 0 bases, with 14 bases between them. The CDR3 is made up of 16 amino acids. Germline V gene sequence: CDR1 SGHDN, CDR2 FVKESK.

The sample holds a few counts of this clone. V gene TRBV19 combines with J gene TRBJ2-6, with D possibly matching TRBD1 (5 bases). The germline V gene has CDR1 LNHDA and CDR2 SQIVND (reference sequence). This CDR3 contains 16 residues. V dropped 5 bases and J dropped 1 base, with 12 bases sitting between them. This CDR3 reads CASSSTTASGANVLTF. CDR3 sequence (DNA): TGTGCCAGTAGTTCGACGACAGCATCTGGGGCCAACGTCCTGACTTTC.

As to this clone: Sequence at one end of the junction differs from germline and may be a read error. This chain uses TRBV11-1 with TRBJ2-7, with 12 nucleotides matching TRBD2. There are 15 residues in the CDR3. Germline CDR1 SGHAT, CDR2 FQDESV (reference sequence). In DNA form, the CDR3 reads TGTGCCGGCAGCGAGGGACTAGCGGGTTCCTACGAGCAGTACTTC. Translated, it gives CAGSEGLAGSYEQYF.

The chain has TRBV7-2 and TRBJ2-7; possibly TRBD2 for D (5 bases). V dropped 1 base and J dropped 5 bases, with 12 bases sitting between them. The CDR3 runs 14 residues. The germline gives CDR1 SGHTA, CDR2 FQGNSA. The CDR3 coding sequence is TGTGCCAGCAGCTTAGTGGCGGGTGACGACGAGCAGTACTTC. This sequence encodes CASSLVAGDDEQYF.

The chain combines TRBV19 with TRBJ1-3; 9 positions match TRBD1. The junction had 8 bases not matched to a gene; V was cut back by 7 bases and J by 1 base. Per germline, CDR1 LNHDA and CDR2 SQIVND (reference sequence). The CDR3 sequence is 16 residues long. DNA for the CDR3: TGTGCCAGTACCACCGGGACAGGGAGGTCTGGAAACACCATATATTTT. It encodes CASTTGTGRSGNTIYF.

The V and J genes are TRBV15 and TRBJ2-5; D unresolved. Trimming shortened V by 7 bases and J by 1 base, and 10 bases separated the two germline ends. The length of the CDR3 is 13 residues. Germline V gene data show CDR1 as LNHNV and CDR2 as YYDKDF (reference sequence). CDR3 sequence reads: CATKVGSQETQYF. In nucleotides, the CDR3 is TGTGCCACCAAAGTGGGCAGCCAAGAGACCCAGTACTTC.

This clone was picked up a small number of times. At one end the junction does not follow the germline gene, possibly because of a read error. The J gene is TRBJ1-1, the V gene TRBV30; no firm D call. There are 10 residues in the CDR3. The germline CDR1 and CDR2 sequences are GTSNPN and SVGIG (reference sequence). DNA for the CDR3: TGTGCCTGGATGAGCCCGGGCCTGCACTTT. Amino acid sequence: CAWMSPGLHF.

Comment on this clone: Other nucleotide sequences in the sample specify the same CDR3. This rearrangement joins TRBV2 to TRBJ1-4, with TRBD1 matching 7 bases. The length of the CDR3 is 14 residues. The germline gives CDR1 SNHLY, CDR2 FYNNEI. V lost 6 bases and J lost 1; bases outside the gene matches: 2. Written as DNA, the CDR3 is TGTGCCAGCAGCCGACAGGGAACTAATGAAAAACTGTTTTTT. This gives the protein CASSRQGTNEKLFF.

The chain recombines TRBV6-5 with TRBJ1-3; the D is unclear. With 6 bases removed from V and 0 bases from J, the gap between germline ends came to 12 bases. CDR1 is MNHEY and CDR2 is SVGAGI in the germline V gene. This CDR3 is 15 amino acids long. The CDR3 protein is CASRTAGTSGNTIYF. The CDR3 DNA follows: TGTGCCAGCAGAACGGCGGGAACCTCTGGAAACACCATATATTTT.

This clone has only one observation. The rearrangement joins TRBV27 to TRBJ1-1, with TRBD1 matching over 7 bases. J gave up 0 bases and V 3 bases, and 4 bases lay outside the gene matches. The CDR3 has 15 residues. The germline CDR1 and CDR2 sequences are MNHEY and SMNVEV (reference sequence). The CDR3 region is CASSFTTGVNTEAFF. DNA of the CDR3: TGTGCCAGCAGTTTTACAACAGGGGTGAACACTGAAGCTTTCTTT.

The DNA of the CDR3 is TGTGCCAGCAGCCTCGGAGGTCGAGTCGATGAGCAGTTCTTC. As protein: CASSLGGRVDEQFF. The chain links TRBV2 to TRBJ2-1, with D tentatively TRBD2 (5 bases). The germline V and J ends were trimmed by 6 bases and 8 bases, with 17 bases remaining between them. CDR3 length: 14 amino acids. Germline CDR1 SNHLY, CDR2 FYNNEI.

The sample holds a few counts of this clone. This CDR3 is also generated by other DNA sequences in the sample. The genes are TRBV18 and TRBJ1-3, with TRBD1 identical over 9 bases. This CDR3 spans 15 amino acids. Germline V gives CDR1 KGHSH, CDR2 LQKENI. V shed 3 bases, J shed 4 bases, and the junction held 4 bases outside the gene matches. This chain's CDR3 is CASSPGQGSGNTIYF. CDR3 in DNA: TGTGCCAGCTCACCGGGACAGGGTTCAGGAAACACCATATATTTT.

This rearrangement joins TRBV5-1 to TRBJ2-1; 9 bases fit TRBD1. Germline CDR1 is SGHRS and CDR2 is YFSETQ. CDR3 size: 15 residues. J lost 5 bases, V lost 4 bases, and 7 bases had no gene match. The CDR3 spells CASSPRTGENNEQFF. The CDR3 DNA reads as TGCGCCAGCAGCCCCCGGACAGGGGAGAACAATGAGCAGTTCTTC.

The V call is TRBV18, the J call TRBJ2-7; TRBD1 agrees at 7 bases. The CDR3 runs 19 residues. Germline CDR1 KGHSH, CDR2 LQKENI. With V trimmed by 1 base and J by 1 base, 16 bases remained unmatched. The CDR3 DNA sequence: TGTGCCAGCTCACCACGTCCGCCACACCAGGGGGACACATCCTACGAGCAGTACTTC. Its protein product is CASSPRPPHQGDTSYEQYF.